This T cell receptor beta chain came from a study of CD8+ T cells in alopecia areata. Study-wide background: Patients received oral tofacitinib, 5 to 10 mg twice daily, for moderate-to-severe alopecia areata. Tofacitinib ran 6 to 18 months, followed by 6 months off drug. Study-wide results and caveats: Sequences from scalp samples also cover resident alphabeta T cells of normal skin.

Peripheral blood samples and lesional scalp punch biopsies were obtained from alopecia areata patients. As the sequencing template, cDNA was produced by extracting RNA and reverse transcribing it. Using immunoSEQ multiplex PCR, the repertoire was profiled, and TCRdb retains in-frame clones only, with some absent. Altogether some 120,000 clones are present, 45% to 60% being singletons, with the ten largest covering 4.5% to 5.5%. V dropped 4 bases and J dropped 4 bases, with 11 bases sitting between them. Looked up from germline, CDR1 is SGHRS and CDR2 is YFSETQ. CDR3 length: 13 amino acids. This clone was detected a few times. Its antigen remains unidentified.

The genes are TRBV5-1 and TRBJ1-2; a possible D gene is TRBD1 (5 bases). This receptor was taken from a human donor with alopecia areata. The sequencing here drew on CD4+ T cells sorted from blood, taken at week 0. The CDR3 reads CASSPGLLYGYTF. The DNA for the CDR3 is TGCGCCAGCAGCCCGGGACTGCTCTATGGCTACACCTTC.